This note documents a single TCR beta chain sequence. This clonotype has ten or more counts. What antigen it recognizes has not been identified. One base away there is no much larger clone; base qualities are not given. The iRepertoire nested amplicon-rescue multiplex PCR (arm-PCR) platform was used to amplify TCR alpha and beta CDR3 regions from RNA. The input for one-step reverse transcription and amplification was about 90-450 ng of tissue mRNA or PBMC total RNA. After bead purification, a secondary multiplex PCR added Illumina adapters, and libraries were gel-purified between 200 and 400 bp. Internal 6-nucleotide barcodes were carried by the libraries and were used for demultiplexing. The libraries were sequenced on an Illumina MiSeq using 2x220 or 2x250 nucleotide paired-end reads. For the original study's pipeline: Paired reads were merged using FLASH 1.2.11 and aligned with BWA-MEM to the GRCh37 human genome, and TRA and TRB reads were then extracted. For V and J assignment, an IMGT-derived reference of cassette sequences and CDR3 motifs that included pseudogenes was used. Reads were translated in three frames, and productive CDR3s were defined by a C…FGXG motif without stop codons. Unique combinations of V-J cassette pair and CDR3 amino acid sequence were defined as clonotypes. Filtering of reads was based on Hamming distance, with the threshold set by the sequence error rate of each sample in mapped regions. Using fastp trimming at Q25 and MiXCR clonotype assembly, TCRdb reanalyzed the public sequencing data and kept in-frame beta chains. CDR3 protein sequences are deduplicated, and each keeps its most common genes and DNA. What appears here as the V and J calls and clone size reflects TCRdb's work, not the paper's. Recorded for this sample are about 190,000 distinct CDR3 sequences; approximately 30% of them occurred a single time. The ten largest clonotypes hold about 19% of the sample.

V lost 2 bases and J lost 3 bases; the stretch between them is 7 bases long. The germline V gene (reference sequence) gives CDR1 as MNHNY and CDR2 as SVGAGI. The CDR3 starts with the cysteine, ends with the phenylalanine, and has 13 residues. Only CDR3 DNA is held: 39 bases, read in frame from base 1. The entry originates in a study of glioma-infiltrating T cells (dated by TCRdb to about 2016). Context from the whole study: The study sequenced TCR alpha- and beta-chain repertoires from glioma tissue, from non-neoplastic brain tissue and from matched peripheral blood mononuclear cells. Each tissue-infiltrating repertoire was compared with the same patient's peripheral blood repertoire to measure divergence between tissue and blood T-cell populations. The paired cohort was made up of three low-grade glioma patients, eight primary glioblastoma patients and three non-glioma patients who contributed non-neoplastic brain tissue.

The research as a whole found: VJ-independent divergence between tissue and blood was below expectation in non-neoplastic patients but above expectation in all gliomas, especially low-grade gliomas. Small numbers underpinned the group comparisons: eight glioblastoma patients, three low-grade glioma patients and three non-neoplastic patients. Very few CDR3 sequences were shared between tissue and blood, attributed to high CDR3 diversity and limited sampling.

The sample was glioma tissue, nonneoplastic brain tissue, or PBMCs (not recorded which). The clonotype originates from a human donor with low-grade glioma or glioblastoma, undergoing nonglioma brain surgery, or in good health (not recorded which). The V and J segments used are TRBV6-6 and TRBJ1-1, with a weak D call of TRBD1 (6 bases match). The CDR3 region reads CASSYRTDTEAFF. Read as DNA, the sequence is TGTGCCAGCAGTTACAGGACAGACACTGAAGCTTTCTTT.